Only a few counts were recorded for the clone carrying this T cell receptor (beta chain). Its antigen remains unidentified. The investigators amplified TCR beta CDR3 regions from RNA transcripts. Using the HTBI primer set, a first-round RT-PCR was run on the TCR CDR3. Via MiXCR, TCRdb re-called the multiplex PCR reads, giving one row per CDR3 protein. The table lists about 560,000 distinct CDR3 sequences, roughly a sixth of them singletons. This sample is drawn from a study of T cells in Graves' hyperthyroidism and ophthalmopathy. Turning to the study itself: Peripheral blood collection took place at initial diagnosis, before any treatment.

The germline V gene has CDR1 LNHDA and CDR2 SQIVND (reference sequence). This CDR3 has 16 amino acids. V was shortened by 7 bases and J by 0 bases, with 16 bases between the two germline ends. Study-wide results and caveats: By a 13 V-J model, ophthalmopathy was set apart from stable hyperthyroidism.

The J gene is TRBJ1-3, the V gene TRBV19, with D perhaps matching TRBD1 (6 bases). The sequenced sample consisted of blood. The receptor was isolated from a woman younger than 30 with Graves' hyperthyroidism. The CDR3 nucleotides are TGTGCCAGTACTTCGTTTCGGGGGGCCTCTGGAAACACCATATATTTT. Protein: CASTSFRGASGNTIYF.